This T cell receptor beta chain originates from a study of Graves' ophthalmopathy and Graves' hyperthyroidism. Whole-study context: The collection of peripheral blood took place at initial diagnosis, before any treatment. The study, taken as a whole, reports: Ophthalmopathy was separated from stable hyperthyroidism by a 13-signature model with over 85% sensitivity and 75% to 83% specificity.

The ends lost 7 bases at V and 3 bases at J; junction bases unmatched: 4. Germline assignment: CDR1 SNHLY and CDR2 FYNNEI. CDR3 length equals 14 residues. Exclusion criteria comprised other autoimmune diseases, uncontrolled infections, pregnancy or lactation in patients. Reliance was placed on clinical symptoms, serum thyroxine, TRAb, thyroid ultrasound and orbital computed tomography for diagnosis. Scientists amplified the TCR beta CDR3 regions from RNA transcripts. RT-PCR was first run with HTBI primers, then multiplex PCR in a second round. TCRdb processed the multiplex PCR reads anew with MiXCR; each CDR3 protein has one entry. The repertoire holds about half a million distinct CDR3 sequences, with approximately 14% as singletons. This clonotype has ten or more counts. Its matching antigen is unknown.

The J gene is TRBJ2-7, the V gene TRBV2; 12 bases line up with TRBD2. The sample taken for sequencing was blood. This receptor was taken from a woman under 40 with Graves' ophthalmopathy. The chain's CDR3 is CASIGLAGHYEQYF. CDR3 nucleotide sequence: TGTGCCAGCATAGGACTAGCGGGACACTACGAGCAGTACTTC.